These 7 T cell receptor beta chains originate from one sample sequenced in a study of tumor-infiltrating lymphocytes in primary liver carcinoma. TCR beta cDNA was reverse-transcribed from about 0.45 ug of total RNA. The reaction used a constant-region primer and ProtoScript II reverse transcriptase. It was through three nested multiplex PCR rounds of slightly modified ARM-PCR that TCR beta libraries arose. The two initial PCR rounds, roughly 10 cycles each, used TRBV1-TRBV30 forward and C-beta reverse primers. TCRdb reprocessed the multiplex PCR reads via MiXCR and lists one record per CDR3 protein. The data hold tens of thousands of distinct CDR3 sequences, with more than 70% observed a single time. From 20-30 mg of unsorted bulk tissue, DNA and RNA were co-extracted together. The material sequenced was tumor-adjacent normal liver tissue. The receptors were sampled from a woman aged 30 to 39 with primary liver carcinoma and hepatitis B virus infection.

This clonotype came up once. A read error may produce the germline difference seen at one junction end. V gene TRBV11-3 combines with J gene TRBJ2-2, with D possibly being TRBD2 (6 bases). Germline V lookup: CDR1 SGHNT, CDR2 YENEEA. This CDR3 spans 19 amino acids. The CDR3 DNA reads TGTTCCAGCAGCCTAGTGGGACTCCAACCCGGATTAATCATCGGGGAGCTGTTTTTT. Amino acids: CSSSLVGLQPGLIIGELFF. The full variable domain, rest sourced from reference TRBV11-3 and TRBJ2-2, is EAGVVQSPRYKIIEKKQPVAFWCNPISGHNTLYWYLQNLGQGPELLIRYENEEAVDDSQLPKDRFSAERLKGVDSTLKIQPAELGDSAVYLCSSSLVGLQPGLIIGELFFGEGSRLTVL.

In the case of this clonotype: The junction and the germline gene differ at one end; a read error may be behind it. This chain links TRBV6-1 with TRBJ1-1, with unresolved D. In germline, CDR1 is MNHNS, CDR2 SASEGT. This CDR3 region has 14 residues. The CDR3 spells CASSDLLLNTEAFF. CDR3 nucleotides: TGTGCGAGCAGTGATCTTCTTTTAAACACTGAAGCTTTCTTT.

This sequence joins TRBV6-6 and TRBJ1-1, with TRBD1 matching over 9 bases. The CDR3 covers 12 residues. V was pared by 9 bases and J by 10 bases, with 9 bases of the junction left unmatched. Germline lookup yields CDR1 MNHNY and CDR2 SVGAGI (reference sequence). The CDR3 spells CASSLPGQGAFF. For the CDR3, the DNA is TGTGCCAGTAGCCTGCCGGGACAGGGAGCTTTCTTT.

Regarding this clonotype: The CDR3 does not close with the conserved phenylalanine or tryptophan, likely indicating a read error. The chain joins TRBV4-2 to TRBJ1-1, with a tentative D call TRBD1 (6 bases). The CDR3 extends over 17 amino acids. V lost 10 bases and J lost 3, with 27 bases in between. The germline CDR1 and CDR2 sequences are LGHNA and YNFKEQ. The CDR3 region is CATNRYRADTIYTEAFS. The CDR3 nucleotides read TGTGCCACCAACCGTTACAGGGCCGACACAATCTACACTGAAGCTTTCTCT.

This clonotype occurred once. One end of the junction is discordant with germline, which a read error may explain. V usage is TRBV6-1 and J usage is TRBJ2-5; 13 bases map to TRBD2. The CDR3 is 19 residues long. Germline values: CDR1 MNHNS, CDR2 SASEGT. CDR3 DNA sequence: TGTGCCAGCAATGAAGCTCAGCCGGGACTAGCGGGAATTTTTGAGACCCAGTACTTC. This sequence encodes CASNEAQPGLAGIFETQYF.

In the case of this clonotype: A much larger clone differs from this one at a single base, so this may be a read error. The chain couples TRBV30 to TRBJ2-1; 8 bases match TRBD2. CDR3 size: 15 residues. V lost 4 bases to trimming and J lost 6 bases; unmatched junction nucleotides: 11. The germline V gene encodes CDR1 GTSNPN and CDR2 SVGIG (reference sequence). The CDR3: CAWTLGWSGGNEQFF. In DNA form, the CDR3 reads TGTGCCTGGACGCTGGGATGGAGCGGGGGCAATGAGCAGTTCTTC.

The chain joins TRBV11-3 to TRBJ2-1, with TRBD2 matching over 11 bases. This CDR3 is 15 amino acids long. The V and J ends lost 2 bases and 6 bases, in that order; junction bases with no gene match: 3. Germline lookup yields CDR1 SGHNT and CDR2 YENEEA. In nucleotides, the CDR3 is TGTGCCAGCAGCTTACTAGCGGGAGGTATCAATGAGCAGTTCTTC. It is translated as CASSLLAGGINEQFF.